These 27 T cell receptor beta chains came from one sample sequenced in a study of a mutant IDH1 vaccine in newly diagnosed glioma. Antigens of these TCRs are unknown. Profiled with immunoSEQ multiplex PCR; TCRdb holds only in-frame clones, not every one. Of about 44,000 clones listed, 85% to 95% are singletons. Time point denoted: week 23, last vaccination. Alongside topical imiquimod, each dose of vaccine comprised 300 ug of mutant IDH1 20-mer peptide. The material was PBMCs, obtained from a glioma patient whose treatment included an IDH1 peptide vaccine. These receptors were obtained from a middle-aged man with glioma.

The V and J genes are TRBV5-1 and TRBJ2-5; 10 nucleotides agree with TRBD2. The CDR3 is made up of 18 amino acids. J was trimmed by 5 bases and V by 2 bases; bases with no gene match: 15. Germline V gene lookup returns CDR1 SGHRS and CDR2 YFSETQ. The CDR3 region has the DNA TGCGCCAGCAGCTTCCTAGCGGGGGCCGGGTCGGTGGGGGAGACCCAGTACTTC. It specifies CASSFLAGAGSVGETQYF.

This clone has a single count. The chain carries TRBV27 and TRBJ2-3; TRBD2 agrees at 11 bases. CDR1 and CDR2 from the germline V gene are MNHEY and SMNVEV (reference sequence). The CDR3 totals 17 residues. Trimming cost V 6 bases and J 4 bases; bases outside gene matches: 12. CDR3 DNA: TGTGCCAGCAGGACTGAGGTAGCGGGAGGGCCAGCAGATACGCAGTATTTT. It specifies CASRTEVAGGPADTQYF.

The chain employs TRBV4-3 and TRBJ2-7; no clear D gene. CDR1 is LGHNA and CDR2 is YSLEER in the germline V gene. V lost 1 base, J lost 6 bases, and 10 bases lay in between. This CDR3 region has 13 residues. CDR3 amino acids: CASSQGSRGEQYF. CDR3 bases: TGCGCCAGCAGCCAAGGTTCCCGCGGCGAGCAGTACTTC.

V is TRBV2 and J is TRBJ2-1; 12 bases fit TRBD2. Trimming cost V 4 bases and J 2 bases; bases outside gene matches: 6. CDR3 length: 17 amino acids. Germline CDR1 SNHLY, CDR2 FYNNEI. The DNA of the CDR3 is TGTGCCAGCAGTGCTTCCTCTAGCGGGAGGGCCTACAATGAGCAGTTCTTC. This translates into CASSASSSGRAYNEQFF.

This chain connects TRBV29-1 to TRBJ2-7, with D tentatively TRBD1 (6 bases). The germline V gene has CDR1 SQVTM and CDR2 ANQGSEA. The CDR3 is made up of 12 amino acids. Deletions cut 6 bases from V and 3 bases from J, with 12 bases between. The CDR3 region is CSVRGSHYEQYF. As DNA, the CDR3 is TGCAGCGTAAGGGGGTCTCACTACGAGCAGTACTTC.

The genes are TRBV7-2 and TRBJ2-3; TRBD2 agrees at 10 bases. The CDR3 contains 17 residues. CDR1 is SGHTA, CDR2 FQGNSA, per germline. V lost 4 bases to trimming and J lost 4 bases; unmatched junction nucleotides: 11. The CDR3 is CASSSRTSGGRADTQYF. The CDR3 DNA reads as TGTGCCAGCAGCTCCCGGACTAGCGGAGGGAGGGCAGATACGCAGTATTTT.

This sequence joins TRBV25-1 and TRBJ2-7, with D hard to call. The CDR3 runs to 13 residues. The ends were cut back, 1 base at V and 2 bases at J, with 6 bases in the middle. Germline CDR1 and CDR2: MGHDK and SYGVNS. The CDR3 reads CASSEFHTYEQYF. For the CDR3, the DNA is TGTGCCAGCAGTGAATTCCATACCTACGAGCAGTACTTC.

The chain has TRBV28 and TRBJ1-1, with TRBD1 matching over 9 bases. J lost 10 bases, V lost 5 bases, and 11 bases had no gene match. CDR1 is MDHEN and CDR2 is SYDVKM in the germline V gene. This CDR3 has 14 residues. The CDR3 loop is CASSHSGTGNSAFF. CDR3 DNA: TGTGCCAGCAGTCACAGTGGGACAGGGAATTCAGCTTTCTTT.

As to this clone: At one end the junction does not follow the germline gene, possibly because of a read error. The chain combines TRBV2 with TRBJ1-1; D not certain. Germline V gene sequence: CDR1 SNHLY, CDR2 FYNNEI. The CDR3 loop spans 12 amino acids. CDR3 coding DNA: TGTGCCAGCAGAGAAGTTAACACTGAAGCTTTCTTT. The encoded protein is CASREVNTEAFF. Full variable domain (remainder filled in from reference TRBV2 and TRBJ1-1): EPEVTQTPSHQVTQMGQEVILRCVPISNHLYFYWYRQILGQKVEFLVSFYNNEISEKSEIFDDQFSVERPDGSNFTLKIRSTKLEDSAMYFCASREVNTEAFFGQGTRLTVV.

The genes are TRBV19 and TRBJ2-3; D is unclear. V was cut by 1 base and J by 2 bases, with 7 bases left in between. Germline V lookup: CDR1 LNHDA, CDR2 SQIVND (reference sequence). The CDR3 has 14 residues. The CDR3 loop is CASSIGYSTDTQYF. The CDR3 coding sequence is TGTGCCAGTAGTATAGGGTATTCCACAGATACGCAGTATTTT.

This clone has a single count. The chain has TRBV7-8 and TRBJ2-7; D uncertain. The CDR3 consists of 16 residues. Germline V gene data show CDR1 as SGHVS and CDR2 as FQNEAQ. Trimming removed 3 bases from V and 2 bases from J, with 17 bases in between. The CDR3 region has the DNA TGTGCCAGCAGCTTCCGCCCAAAGGACGGAACCTACGAGCAGTACTTC. Protein: CASSFRPKDGTYEQYF.

The CDR3 sequence is CASSFPLTSGSSYEQYF. The CDR3 coding sequence is TGTGCCAGCAGTTTCCCGCTCACTAGCGGGAGCTCCTACGAGCAGTACTTC. V is TRBV28 and J is TRBJ2-7; 11 nucleotides agree with TRBD2. V lost 3 bases and J lost 0; bases outside the gene matches: 7. This CDR3 has 17 residues. The V gene's germline CDR1 is MDHEN and CDR2 SYDVKM.

This clone was seen a handful of times. CDR3 in amino acids: CASSSTGTGNTIYF. Here the CDR3 DNA reads TGTGCCAGCAGCTCCACAGGGACTGGAAACACCATATATTTT. The chain is built from TRBV11-2 and TRBJ1-3; the D gene is possibly TRBD1 (6 bases). This CDR3 is 14 amino acids long. Trimming left V 4 bases short and J 2 bases short, with 9 bases between. Germline V gene lookup returns CDR1 SGHAT and CDR2 FQNNGV.

The chain is built from TRBV5-1 and TRBJ2-1; 12 positions match TRBD2. CDR1 and CDR2 (germline): SGHRS, YFSETQ. V shed 2 bases, J shed 8 bases, and the junction held 5 bases outside the gene matches. This CDR3 has 15 residues. For the CDR3, the DNA is TGCGCCAGCAGCTTAACGACTAGCGGGGGCCATGAGCAGTTCTTC. The encoded protein is CASSLTTSGGHEQFF.

The rearrangement links TRBV2 to TRBJ1-5; TRBD1 might be the D (5 bases). Germline V gene lookup returns CDR1 SNHLY and CDR2 FYNNEI. Trimming removed 6 bases at V and 3 bases at J, with 9 bases between. CDR3 length equals 13 residues. CDR3 sequence reads: CASSGTANQPQHF. The CDR3 DNA reads TGTGCCAGCAGCGGGACGGCCAATCAGCCCCAGCATTTT.

By sample share, this clone is medium-sized. The chain couples TRBV7-8 to TRBJ1-5; the match to TRBD1 covers 7 bases. The V gene's germline CDR1 is SGHVS and CDR2 FQNEAQ. J gave up 8 bases and V 5 bases, and 12 bases lay outside the gene matches. CDR3 size: 15 residues. The CDR3 DNA reads as TGTGCCAGCAGCATTGCTACAGGGGCCATGGAGCCCCAGCATTTT. It specifies CASSIATGAMEPQHF.

The chain links TRBV7-2 to TRBJ1-1; D is uncertain. V shed 3 bases and J shed 1 base, with 3 bases lying between them. CDR1 and CDR2 (germline): SGHTA, FQGNSA. CDR3 length: 12 residues. The CDR3 spells CASSFENTEAFF. CDR3 bases: TGTGCCAGCAGCTTTGAGAACACTGAAGCTTTCTTT.

This chain connects TRBV2 to TRBJ1-1; no firm D call. The V end was cut by 7 bases, the J end by 4 bases, with 13 bases between. The length of the CDR3 is 13 residues. Germline CDR1 reads SNHLY; CDR2 reads FYNNEI. The CDR3 DNA sequence: TGTGCCAGCAACGTCCTACCCCGCACTGAAGCTTTCTTT. Its translation is CASNVLPRTEAFF.

The V gene is TRBV5-1, the J gene TRBJ2-5, with a possible D match to TRBD2 (5 bases). Germline V gene sequence: CDR1 SGHRS, CDR2 YFSETQ. Trimming took off 0 bases at V and 2 bases at J, with 8 bases between the two ends. The length of the CDR3 is 14 residues. The CDR3 here is CASSLDPGQETQYF. The CDR3 nucleotides are TGCGCCAGCAGCTTGGATCCGGGGCAAGAGACCCAGTACTTC. The whole variable domain, filled in from reference TRBV5-1 and TRBJ2-5, reads KAGVTQTPRYLIKTRGQQVTLSCSPISGHRSVSWYQQTPGQGLQFLFEYFSETQRNKGNFPGRFSGRQFSNSRSEMNVSTLELGDSALYLCASSLDPGQETQYFGPGTRLLVL.

The rearrangement uses TRBV14 and TRBJ2-5; D might be TRBD1 or TRBD2, each matching 5 bases. This CDR3 is 16 amino acids long. V was clipped by 4 bases and J by 5 bases, with 20 bases between them. Germline-derived CDR1 and CDR2 are SGHDN and FVKESK. The CDR3 nucleotides are TGTGCCAGCAGCCCCCGGCAAAATTGGGGGTTGGAGACCCAGTACTTC. Translating gives CASSPRQNWGLETQYF.

V is TRBV5-4 and J is TRBJ2-3; tentative D call: TRBD2 (5 bases). Looked up from germline, CDR1 is SGHNT and CDR2 is YYREEE (reference sequence). Trimming took off 4 bases at V and 6 bases at J, with 18 bases between the two ends. The CDR3 length is 15 residues. CDR3 nucleotide sequence: TGTGCCAGCAGCCTAAGCGGCGATCGGTTGGATACGCAGTATTTT. Translating it yields CASSLSGDRLDTQYF.

This chain connects TRBV7-6 to TRBJ2-7; no clear D gene. Trimming shortened V by 4 bases and J by 1 base, and 8 bases separated the two germline ends. There are 13 residues in the CDR3. Germline V lookup: CDR1 SGHVS, CDR2 FNYEAQ. CDR3 loop: CASSSDISYEQYF. DNA for the CDR3: TGTGCCAGCAGCTCAGACATTTCCTACGAGCAGTACTTC. The full variable domain, rest sourced from reference TRBV7-6 and TRBJ2-7, is GAGVSQSPRYKVTKRGQDVALRCDPISGHVSLYWYRQALGQGPEFLTYFNYEAQQDKSGLPNDRFSAERPEGSISTLTIQRTEQRDSAMYRCASSSDISYEQYFGPGTRLTVT.

V usage is TRBV5-1 and J usage is TRBJ2-2; D may be TRBD1 (5 bases). CDR1 is SGHRS, CDR2 YFSETQ, per germline. V was pared by 4 bases and J by 8 bases, with 21 bases between. This CDR3 has 16 residues. In DNA form, the CDR3 reads TGCGCCAGCAGCCGGATGGGGCAGGGCGGACGAGGGGAGCTGTTTTTT. It is translated as CASSRMGQGGRGELFF.

This sequence joins TRBV2 and TRBJ1-1; no reliable D call. Trimming pared 4 bases from V and 4 bases from J, leaving 10 bases between. CDR1 is SNHLY and CDR2 is FYNNEI in the germline V gene. CDR3 length: 13 amino acids. Here the CDR3 DNA reads TGTGCCAGCAGTGGGGGATTGTTCACTGAAGCTTTCTTT. This encodes CASSGGLFTEAFF.

The gene calls are TRBV29-1 and TRBJ2-7; 7 bases line up with TRBD2. Germline V CDR1 and CDR2: SQVTM, ANQGSEA. The V and J ends lost 5 bases and 3 bases, in that order; junction bases with no gene match: 1. The CDR3 has 11 amino acids. DNA of the CDR3: TGCAGCGTTACGGGAGGCTACGAGCAGTACTTC. Translation gives CSVTGGYEQYF.

This chain joins TRBV7-9 and TRBJ2-2; 10 bases are a match to TRBD1. The CDR3 totals 15 residues. Trimming removed 5 bases from V and 3 bases from J; junction bases left unmatched: 3. Germline lookup yields CDR1 SEHNR and CDR2 FQNEAQ (reference sequence). The CDR3 loop is CASSLGTGDTGELFF. CDR3 DNA: TGTGCCAGCAGCCTTGGGACAGGGGACACCGGGGAGCTGTTTTTT.

This chain joins TRBV7-2 and TRBJ1-5; D call uncertain. Germline V gene sequence: CDR1 SGHTA, CDR2 FQGNSA. V lost 3 bases and J 7 bases, leaving 10 bases between the germline ends. This CDR3 region has 13 residues. This chain's CDR3 is CASSFNFLQPQHF. In DNA form, the CDR3 reads TGTGCCAGCAGCTTTAATTTCCTGCAGCCCCAGCATTTT.